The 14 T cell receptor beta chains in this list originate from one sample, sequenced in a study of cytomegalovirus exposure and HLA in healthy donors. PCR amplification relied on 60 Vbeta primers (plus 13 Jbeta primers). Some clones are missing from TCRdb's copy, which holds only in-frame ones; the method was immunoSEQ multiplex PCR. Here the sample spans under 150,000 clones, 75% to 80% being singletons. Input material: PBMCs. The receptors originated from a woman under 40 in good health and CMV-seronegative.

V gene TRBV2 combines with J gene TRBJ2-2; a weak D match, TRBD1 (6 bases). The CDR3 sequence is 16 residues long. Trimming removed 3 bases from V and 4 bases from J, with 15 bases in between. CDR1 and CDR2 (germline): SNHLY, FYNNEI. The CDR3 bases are TGTGCCAGCAGTGACCGACTGGAAGGGGGCACCGGGGAGCTGTTTTTT. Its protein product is CASSDRLEGGTGELFF.

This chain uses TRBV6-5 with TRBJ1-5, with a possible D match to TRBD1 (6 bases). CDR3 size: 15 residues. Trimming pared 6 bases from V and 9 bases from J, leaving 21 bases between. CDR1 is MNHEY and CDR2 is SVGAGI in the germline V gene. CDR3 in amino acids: CASRAGGRLNGPQHF. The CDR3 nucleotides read TGTGCCAGCAGGGCGGGGGGCCGTCTAAATGGGCCCCAGCATTTT.

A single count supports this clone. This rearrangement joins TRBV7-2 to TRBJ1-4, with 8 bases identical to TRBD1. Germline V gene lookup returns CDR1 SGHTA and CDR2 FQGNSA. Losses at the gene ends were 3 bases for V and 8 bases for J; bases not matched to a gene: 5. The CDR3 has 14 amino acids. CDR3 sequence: CASSFDRGQEKLFF. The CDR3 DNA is TGTGCCAGCAGCTTTGACAGGGGACAAGAAAAACTGTTTTTT.

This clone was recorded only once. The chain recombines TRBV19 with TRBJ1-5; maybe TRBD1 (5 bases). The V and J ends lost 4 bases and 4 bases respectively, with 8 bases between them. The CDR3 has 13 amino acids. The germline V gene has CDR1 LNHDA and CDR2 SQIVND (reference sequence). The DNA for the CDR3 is TGTGCCAGTAGTAGACAGTGGAATCAGCCCCAGCATTTT. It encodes CASSRQWNQPQHF. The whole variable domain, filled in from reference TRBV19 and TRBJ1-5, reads DGGITQSPKYLFRKEGQNVTLSCEQNLNHDAMYWYRQDPGQGLRLIYYSQIVNDFQKGDIAEGYSVSREKKESFPLTVTSAQKNPTAFYLCASSRQWNQPQHFGDGTRLSIL.

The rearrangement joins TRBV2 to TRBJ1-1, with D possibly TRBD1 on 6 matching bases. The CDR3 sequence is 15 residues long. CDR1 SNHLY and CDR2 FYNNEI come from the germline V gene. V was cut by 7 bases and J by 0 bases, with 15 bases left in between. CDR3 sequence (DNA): TGTGCCAGCAAGATTCAGGGGCCAATGAACACTGAAGCTTTCTTT. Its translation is CASKIQGPMNTEAFF. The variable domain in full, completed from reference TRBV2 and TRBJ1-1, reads EPEVTQTPSHQVTQMGQEVILRCVPISNHLYFYWYRQILGQKVEFLVSFYNNEISEKSEIFDDQFSVERPDGSNFTLKIRSTKLEDSAMYFCASKIQGPMNTEAFFGQGTRLTVV.

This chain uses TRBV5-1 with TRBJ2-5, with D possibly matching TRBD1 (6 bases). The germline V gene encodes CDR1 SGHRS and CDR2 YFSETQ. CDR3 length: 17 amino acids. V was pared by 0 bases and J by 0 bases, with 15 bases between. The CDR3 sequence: CASSLGYHRDNQETQYF. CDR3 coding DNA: TGCGCCAGCAGCTTGGGGTACCACAGGGATAACCAAGAGACCCAGTACTTC.

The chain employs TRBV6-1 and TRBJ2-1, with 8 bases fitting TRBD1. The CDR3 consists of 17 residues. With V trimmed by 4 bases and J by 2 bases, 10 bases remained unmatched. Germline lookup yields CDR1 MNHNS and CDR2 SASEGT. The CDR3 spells CASSGAGGSKAYNEQFF. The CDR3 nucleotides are TGTGCCAGCAGTGGGGCAGGGGGCTCAAAAGCCTACAATGAGCAGTTCTTC.

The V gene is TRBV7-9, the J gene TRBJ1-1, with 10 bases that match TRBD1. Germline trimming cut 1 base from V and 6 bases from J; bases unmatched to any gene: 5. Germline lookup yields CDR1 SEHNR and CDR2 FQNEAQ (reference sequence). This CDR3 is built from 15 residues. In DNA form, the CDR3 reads TGTGCCAGCAGCTTAGGGACAGGGGGTAGTTCTGAAGCTTTCTTT. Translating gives CASSLGTGGSSEAFF.

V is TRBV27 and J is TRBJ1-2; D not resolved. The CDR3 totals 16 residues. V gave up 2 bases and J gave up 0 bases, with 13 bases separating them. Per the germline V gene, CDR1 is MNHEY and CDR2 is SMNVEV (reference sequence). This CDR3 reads CASSLTPTNTNYGYTF. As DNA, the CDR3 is TGTGCCAGCAGTTTAACCCCAACAAATACTAACTATGGCTACACCTTC.

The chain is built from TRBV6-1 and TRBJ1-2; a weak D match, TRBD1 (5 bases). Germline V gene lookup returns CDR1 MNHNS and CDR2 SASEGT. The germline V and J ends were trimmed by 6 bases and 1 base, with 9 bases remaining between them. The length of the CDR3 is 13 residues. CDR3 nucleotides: TGTGCCAGCAGGTTCAGGGATAACTATGGCTACACCTTC. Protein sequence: CASRFRDNYGYTF.

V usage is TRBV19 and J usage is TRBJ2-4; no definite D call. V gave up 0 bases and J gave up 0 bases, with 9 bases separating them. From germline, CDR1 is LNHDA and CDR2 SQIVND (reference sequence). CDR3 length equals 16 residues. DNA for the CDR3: TGTGCCAGTAGTATAGATACAGCTCTAGCCAAAAACATTCAGTACTTC. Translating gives CASSIDTALAKNIQYF.

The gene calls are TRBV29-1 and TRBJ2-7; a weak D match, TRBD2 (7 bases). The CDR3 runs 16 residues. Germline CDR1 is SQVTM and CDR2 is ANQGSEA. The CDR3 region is CDVKLGGAPGSYEQYF. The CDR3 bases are TGCGACGTTAAGTTGGGGGGGGCCCCTGGCTCCTACGAGCAGTACTTC.

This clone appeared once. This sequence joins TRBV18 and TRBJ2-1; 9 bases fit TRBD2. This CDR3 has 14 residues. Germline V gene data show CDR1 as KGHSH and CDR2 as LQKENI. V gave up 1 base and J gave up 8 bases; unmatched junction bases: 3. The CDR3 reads CASSPRLAEDEQFF. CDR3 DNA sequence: TGTGCCAGCTCACCACGACTAGCGGAGGATGAGCAGTTCTTC. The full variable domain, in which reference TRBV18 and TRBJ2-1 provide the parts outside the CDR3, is NAGVMQNPRHLVRRRGQEARLRCSPMKGHSHVYWYRQLPEEGLKFMVYLQKENIIDESGMPKERFSAEFPKEGPSILRIQQVVRGDSAAYFCASSPRLAEDEQFFGPGTRLTVL.

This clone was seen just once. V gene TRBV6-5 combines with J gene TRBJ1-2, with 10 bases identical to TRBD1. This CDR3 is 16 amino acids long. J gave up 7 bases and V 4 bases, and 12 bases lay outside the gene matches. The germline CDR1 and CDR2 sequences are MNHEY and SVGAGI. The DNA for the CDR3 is TGTGCCAGCAGTTCCTTCCCTGACAGGGGGCTAATTGGCTACACCTTC. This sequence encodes CASSSFPDRGLIGYTF.